The next 5 T cell receptor beta chains were all read from a single sample in a study of blood T cell repertoires in COVID-19. Only in-frame clones appear in the TCRdb table, and some are missing; sequencing was by immunoSEQ multiplex PCR. Seen here are about 210,000 clones, under 90% observed once, and the top ten hold under 12%. Input material: peripheral blood. Receptors were obtained from a woman aged 80 or over with COVID-19, enrolled during active disease.

The chain couples TRBV7-2 to TRBJ2-1, with 11 bases aligning to TRBD2. The germline V gene has CDR1 SGHTA and CDR2 FQGNSA. CDR3 length equals 14 residues. Trimming at V came to 5 bases and at J to 8 bases, leaving 5 bases not matched to a gene. DNA of the CDR3: TGTGCCAGCAGCCAGCTAGCGGGGGGTCATGAGCAGTTCTTC. Its translation: CASSQLAGGHEQFF.

This chain connects TRBV24-1 to TRBJ2-6, with D perhaps matching TRBD2 (6 bases). Germline CDR1 reads KGHDR; CDR2 reads SFDVKD. The CDR3 is 14 amino acids. V was trimmed by 9 bases and J by 0 bases, leaving 8 bases between them. The DNA of the CDR3 is TGTGCCACCGGGGGGAGCTCTGGGGCCAACGTCCTGACTTTC. Translated, it gives CATGGSSGANVLTF.

The chain combines TRBV28 with TRBJ2-5; a weak D match, TRBD1 (6 bases). The V gene's germline CDR1 is MDHEN and CDR2 SYDVKM. With 7 bases removed from V and 2 bases from J, the gap between germline ends came to 8 bases. This CDR3 has 12 residues. CDR3 sequence reads: CASTQGQETQYF. CDR3 nucleotides: TGTGCCAGCACCCAGGGGCAAGAGACCCAGTACTTC. Full variable domain (missing parts from reference TRBV28 and TRBJ2-5): DVKVTQSSRYLVKRTGEKVFLECVQDMDHENMFWYRQDPGLGLRLIYFSYDVKMKEKGDIPEGYSVSREKKERFSLILESASTNQTSMYLCASTQGQETQYFGPGTRLLVL.

The chain uses TRBV19 and TRBJ2-2, with D possibly TRBD2 on 5 matching bases. The CDR3 length is 14 residues. V was clipped by 6 bases and J by 5 bases, with 13 bases between them. Germline V gene lookup returns CDR1 LNHDA and CDR2 SQIVND (reference sequence). DNA for the CDR3: TGTGCCAGTAGGGTTACCCGGAGGACCGGGGAGCTGTTTTTT. Translating it yields CASRVTRRTGELFF. The variable domain in full, with the rest retrieved from reference TRBV19 and TRBJ2-2, is DGGITQSPKYLFRKEGQNVTLSCEQNLNHDAMYWYRQDPGQGLRLIYYSQIVNDFQKGDIAEGYSVSREKKESFPLTVTSAQKNPTAFYLCASRVTRRTGELFFGEGSRLTVL.

The chain combines TRBV3-1 (or the pseudogene TRBV3-2) with TRBJ2-2; D is possibly TRBD2 (7 bases). Germline values: CDR1 LGHDT, CDR2 YNNKEL (reference sequence). The germline V and J ends were trimmed by 0 bases and 4 bases, with 9 bases remaining between them. The CDR3 is 15 amino acids. Written as DNA, the CDR3 is TGTGCCAGCAGCCAAGAGGCGGGGGCCACCGGGGAGCTGTTTTTT. Translated, it gives CASSQEAGATGELFF.